Sequencing of this TCR beta chain was carried out in a study of blood T cell repertoires in COVID-19. This table comes from immunoSEQ multiplex PCR, and its TCRdb copy is limited to in-frame clones, with some not included. Of 200,000 to 300,000 clones in the sample, around 89% were seen once. With 5 bases clipped from V and 2 bases from J, the junction kept 8 bases outside the gene matches. Germline CDR1 reads SGHTA; CDR2 reads FQGNSA. The CDR3 sequence is 16 residues long. Sequences were obtained from PBMCs or T cells enriched from blood (not recorded which). The chain employs TRBV7-2 and TRBJ2-5; TRBD2 aligns across 10 bases. The source is a woman between 40 and 50 years old with acute COVID-19. CDR3 in amino acids: CASSHRTSGIQETQYF. DNA for the CDR3: TGTGCCAGCAGCCATAGGACTAGCGGAATTCAAGAGACCCAGTACTTC.